A selection of T cell receptor beta chains follows, all from one sample in a study of blood T cell repertoires in COVID-19. TCRdb keeps only in-frame clones here, not all; method: immunoSEQ multiplex PCR. The sample carries roughly 290,000 clones, 86% recorded once. Sample: peripheral blood. The receptors here all came from a woman aged 25 to 39 who had recovered from COVID-19. Both conserved end residues are part of each CDR3.

CDR3 length: 20
V gene: TRBV6-2/TRBV6-3
CDR3 protein: CASSSTSLGPSGGTPGTQYF

CDR3 length: 14
V gene: TRBV28
CDR3 protein: CASSPGQGRQPQHF

CDR3 length: 15
V gene: TRBV7-2
CDR3 protein: CASSFTSGPLSPLHF

CDR3 length: 15
V gene: TRBV19
CDR3 protein: CASSTGQGEDNEQFF

CDR3 length: 15
V gene: TRBV14
CDR3 protein: CASSQAGTGKYEQYF

CDR3 length: 17
V gene: TRBV7-9
CDR3 protein: CASSPGDSGGAKDTQYF

CDR3 length: 14
V gene: TRBV5-1
CDR3 protein: CASSLGTGNGKLFF

CDR3 length: 15
V gene: TRBV5-7
CDR3 protein: CASSLASTGFEGYTF

CDR3 length: 16
V gene: TRBV6-5
CDR3 protein: CASSYTPGQGSETQYF

CDR3 length: 16
V gene: TRBV19
CDR3 protein: CASTLRLVESANEQFF

CDR3 length: 18
V gene: TRBV23-1
CDR3 protein: CASSQSVRGRLVFTEAFF

CDR3 length: 15
V gene: TRBV4-3
CDR3 protein: CASSANSGTSYEQYF

CDR3 length: 12
V gene: TRBV7-9
CDR3 protein: CASSLDLQEQYF

CDR3 length: 13
V gene: TRBV19
CDR3 protein: CASQYSQGIEAFF

CDR3 length: 17
V gene: TRBV2
CDR3 protein: CASSINRVVATNEKLFF

CDR3 length: 15
V gene: TRBV6-6
CDR3 protein: CASSRIRDTITEAFF

CDR3 length: 14
V gene: TRBV7-2
CDR3 protein: CASSLLAGYNEQFF

CDR3 length: 17
V gene: TRBV11-2
CDR3 protein: CASSLDSMAGGYNEQFF

CDR3 length: 16
V gene: TRBV7-2
CDR3 protein: CASSLGRLAGASGQFF

CDR3 length: 15
V gene: TRBV10-3
CDR3 protein: CAISESGGGTDTQYF

CDR3 length: 15
V gene: TRBV9
CDR3 protein: CASSVHDRVLNEQFF

CDR3 length: 17
V gene: TRBV28
CDR3 protein: CASIPSTGGSSGNTIYF

CDR3 length: 15
V gene: TRBV7-9
CDR3 protein: CASGSSGGAPGELFF

CDR3 length: 15
V gene: TRBV27
CDR3 protein: CASLRRQGTLYEQYF

CDR3 length: 11
V gene: TRBV29-1
CDR3 protein: CSVEPGFGYTF

CDR3 length: 18
V gene: TRBV21-1
CDR3 protein: CASSKGVTVGHSKETQYF

CDR3 length: 18
V gene: TRBV6-6
CDR3 protein: CASSLSGRRGNSSYEQYF

CDR3 length: 15
V gene: TRBV7-2
CDR3 protein: CASSEGTGGSYGYTF

CDR3 length: 13
V gene: TRBV6-5
CDR3 protein: CASRRTGGTEAFF

CDR3 length: 13
V gene: TRBV5-4
CDR3 protein: CASSYRGQSPLHF

CDR3 length: 19
V gene: TRBV19
CDR3 protein: CASTGLGTSGITSTDTQYF

CDR3 length: 12
V gene: TRBV19
CDR3 protein: CATRQGDTEAFF

CDR3 length: 15
V gene: TRBV18
CDR3 protein: CASSLLAGEADTQYF

CDR3 length: 13
V gene: TRBV6-5
CDR3 protein: CASSYNSISEQFF